Listed here is a single TCR beta chain. Only in-frame clones appear in the TCRdb table, and some are missing; sequencing was by immunoSEQ multiplex PCR. The repertoire consists of 120,000 or so clones, with roughly 92% occurring once and the leading ten covering approximately 8%. The data are from a study of control samples from healthy donors and cancer patients. Per the germline V gene, CDR1 is MDHEN and CDR2 is SYDVKM. The CDR3 is 13 amino acids. The J segment lost 6 bases and the V segment lost 6 bases, leaving 6 bases of the junction unmatched. The sample comprised blood. The chain links TRBV28 to TRBJ2-3; 7 bases map to TRBD1. The receptor's source is a woman aged 18-35 years in good health. CDR3 nucleotide sequence: TGTGCCAGCAGAGCCGACAGGGTCGATACGCAGTATTTT. Protein: CASRADRVDTQYF.